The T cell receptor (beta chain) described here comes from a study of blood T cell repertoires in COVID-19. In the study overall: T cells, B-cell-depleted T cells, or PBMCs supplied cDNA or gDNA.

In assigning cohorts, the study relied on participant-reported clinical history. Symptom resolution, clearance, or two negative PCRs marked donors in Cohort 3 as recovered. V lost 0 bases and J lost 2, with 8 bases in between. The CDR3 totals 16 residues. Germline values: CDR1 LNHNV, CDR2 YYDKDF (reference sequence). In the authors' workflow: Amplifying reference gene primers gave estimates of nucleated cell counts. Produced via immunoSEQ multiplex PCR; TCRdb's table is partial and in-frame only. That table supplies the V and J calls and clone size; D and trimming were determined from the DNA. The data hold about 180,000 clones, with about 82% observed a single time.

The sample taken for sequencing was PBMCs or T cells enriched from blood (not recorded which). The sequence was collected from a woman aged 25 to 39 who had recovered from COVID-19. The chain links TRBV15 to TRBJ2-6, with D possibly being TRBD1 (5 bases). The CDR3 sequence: CATSRDAGTGANVLTF. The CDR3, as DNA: TGTGCCACCAGCAGAGACGCAGGGACTGGGGCCAACGTCCTGACTTTC. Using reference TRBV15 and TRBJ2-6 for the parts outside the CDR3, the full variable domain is DAMVIQNPRYQVTQFGKPVTLSCSQTLNHNVMYWYQQKSSQAPKLLFHYYDKDFNNEADTPDNFQSRRPNTSFCFLDIRSPGLGDTAMYLCATSRDAGTGANVLTFGAGSRLTVL.